The clone carrying this T cell receptor beta chain has just a few counts. Its antigen is not identified. This record belongs to a study of T cells in tumors after PD-1 blockade. In the study overall: Either cemiplimab 350 mg every 2 weeks or pembrolizumab 200 mg every 3 weeks was given. During anti-PD-1 treatment, some patients continued daily vismodegib 150 mg. Tumor samples yielded about 21-fold more depth than single-cell TCR sequencing.

The repertoire was sequenced with immunoSEQ multiplex PCR; TCRdb's copy has only in-frame clones and lacks some. Of about 7,600 clones listed, approximately 60% were seen once; the top ten hold around an eighth. General study points: Roughly 42% of tumor TCR clonotypes were also found in blood.

Described time point: second of two post-therapy site-matched biopsies around two months apart. Germline lookup yields CDR1 SNHLY and CDR2 FYNNEI. The CDR3 has 14 amino acids. Trimming removed 6 bases at V and 3 bases at J, with 14 bases between. V is TRBV2 and J is TRBJ1-1, with a tentative D call TRBD1 (6 bases). Sample: tumor tissue, taken after anti-PD-1 treatment. This TCR came from a human donor with basal cell carcinoma. CDR3 sequence reads: CASRMTGSDTEAFF. CDR3 nucleotides: TGTGCCAGCAGGATGACAGGCAGTGACACTGAAGCTTTCTTT.